The present entry profiles one TCR beta chain with its context. The target antigen is unknown. Time point meaning: 2014-2015 season, 7 days after vaccination. This specimen belongs to a study of follicular helper T cells after annual influenza vaccination. Overall study findings and caveats: ICOS+CD38+ cTfh clonality tracked population frequency, and its change tracked circulating plasmablast change.

The CDR3 runs 14 residues. Germline V lookup: CDR1 SGHDT, CDR2 YYEEEE. J was trimmed by 3 bases and V by 3 bases; bases with no gene match: 4. Sequenced by immunoSEQ multiplex PCR; TCRdb stores in-frame clones only, minus some. The sample yields 10,000 or so clones, about 85% seen once. The sequence was collected from an adult who received the influenza vaccine. The genes are TRBV5-6 and TRBJ1-1; 8 bases are shared with TRBD1. This sample comprised CXCR5- memory CD4+ T cells sorted from blood, obtained 7 days after influenza vaccination. Here the CDR3 DNA reads TGTGCCAGCAGCTGGGGACAGGTCCACACTGAAGCTTTCTTT. Translation gives CASSWGQVHTEAFF.